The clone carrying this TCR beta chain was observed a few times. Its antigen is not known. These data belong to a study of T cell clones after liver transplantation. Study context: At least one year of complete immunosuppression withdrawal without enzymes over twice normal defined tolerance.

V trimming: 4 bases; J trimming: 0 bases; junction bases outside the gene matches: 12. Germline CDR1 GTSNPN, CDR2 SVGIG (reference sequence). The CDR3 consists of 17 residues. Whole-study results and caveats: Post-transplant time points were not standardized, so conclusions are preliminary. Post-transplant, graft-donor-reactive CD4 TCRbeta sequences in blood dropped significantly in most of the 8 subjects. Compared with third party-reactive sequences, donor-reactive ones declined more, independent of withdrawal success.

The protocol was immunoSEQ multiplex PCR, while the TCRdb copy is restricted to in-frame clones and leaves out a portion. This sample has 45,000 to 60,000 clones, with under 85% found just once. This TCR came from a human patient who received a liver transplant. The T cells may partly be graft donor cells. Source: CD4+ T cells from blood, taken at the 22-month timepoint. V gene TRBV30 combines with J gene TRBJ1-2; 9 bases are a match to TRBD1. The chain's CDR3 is CAWTFRDRVSPNYGYTF. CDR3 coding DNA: TGTGCCTGGACCTTTAGGGACAGGGTGTCCCCTAACTATGGCTACACCTTC. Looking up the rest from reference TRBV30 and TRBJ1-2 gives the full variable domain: SQTIHQWPATLVQPVGSPLSLECTVEGTSNPNLYWYRQAAGRGLQLLFYSVGIGQISSEVPQNLSASRPQDRQFILSSKKLLLSDSGFYLCAWTFRDRVSPNYGYTFGSGTRLTVV.